This T cell receptor (beta chain) was documented in a study of T cell repertoires in cytomegalovirus infection. At the level of the study: Evidence of both CMV infection and a matching HLA type came from public TCR beta signatures. Study-level findings and limits: CMV-specific HLA-C-restricted TCR beta clonotypes dominated the ex vivo response. Summed frequency of public TCR beta families distinguished CMV carriers with the relevant HLA.

TCRdb re-called the reads with MiXCR, one entry per CDR3 protein. The sample records 350,000 to 450,000 distinct CDR3 sequences, 15% to 20% being singletons. The junction had 8 bases not matched to a gene; V was cut back by 3 bases and J by 5 bases. Germline V gives CDR1 SGHRS, CDR2 YFSETQ. The CDR3 length is 15 residues. This clonotype has just one count. Its specificity is unknown. The origin of this receptor is a human donor in good health (CMV status not recorded). Some clones in this sample may be carry-over from other donors' samples. The sequenced sample was PBMCs. The chain combines TRBV5-1 with TRBJ2-3; 8 positions match TRBD1. The CDR3 nucleotides are TGCGCCAGCAGCTCCCGACAGGGGTATAGAGATACGCAGTATTTT. Translated: CASSSRQGYRDTQYF.